A single sample gave rise to the 24 T cell receptor beta chains below, sequenced in a study of early T cells in non-severe SARS-CoV-2 infection. In TCRdb, the 5' RACE reads were re-called with MiXCR into one record per CDR3 protein. Of about 31,000 distinct CDR3 sequences in the sample, under 7% are singletons; the top ten hold 20% to 25%. The sequenced sample was whole blood. The receptors were sampled from an adult who was a healthcare worker with PCR-confirmed SARS-CoV-2 infection or an uninfected control (not recorded which).

The chain combines TRBV28 with TRBJ2-3; TRBD1 matches at 7 bases. The CDR3 extends over 13 amino acids. Trimming took 7 bases from V and 0 from J; bases not matched to a gene: 1. Germline values: CDR1 MDHEN, CDR2 SYDVKM. The CDR3 reads CASTDRSTDTQYF. The DNA of the CDR3 is TGTGCCAGCACGGACAGGAGCACAGATACGCAGTATTTT.

This rearrangement joins TRBV5-4 to TRBJ2-5, with D perhaps being TRBD1 or TRBD2 (5 bases each). CDR1 is SGHNT and CDR2 is YYREEE in the germline V gene (reference sequence). V dropped 4 bases and J dropped 7 bases, with 14 bases sitting between them. The CDR3 spans 13 residues. The CDR3 here is CASSPSGAGTQYF. The CDR3 region has the DNA TGTGCCAGCAGCCCTAGTGGGGCGGGGACCCAGTACTTC.

This clonotype was seen repeatedly, ten times or more. This CDR3 is CSASGMGTDTQYF. The CDR3 DNA reads as TGCAGTGCTAGTGGGATGGGCACAGATACGCAGTATTTT. The V call is TRBV20-1, the J call TRBJ2-3; unclear D gene. The CDR3 sequence is 13 residues long. V was pared by 3 bases and J by 1 base, with 8 bases between. Germline V gene data show CDR1 as DFQATT and CDR2 as SNEGSKA (reference sequence).

The table lists this clonotype with many counts. The rearrangement links TRBV19 to TRBJ2-1; the D is unclear. The CDR3 spans 16 residues. Looked up from germline, CDR1 is LNHDA and CDR2 is SQIVND (reference sequence). The V end lost 6 bases, the J end lost 0 bases, and 15 bases lay between the germline ends. The DNA for the CDR3 is TGTGCCAGTAGCCCTTTTTGGCCGGTCTCCTACAATGAGCAGTTCTTC. Its protein product is CASSPFWPVSYNEQFF.

This clonotype was recorded many times. The genes are TRBV19 and TRBJ2-3; TRBD1 aligns across 8 bases. Germline loops: CDR1 LNHDA, CDR2 SQIVND (reference sequence). V lost 6 bases and J lost 2; bases outside the gene matches: 4. The CDR3 is made up of 14 amino acids. CDR3 protein: CASSTGGITDTQYF. DNA of the CDR3: TGTGCCAGTAGCACAGGGGGTATCACAGATACGCAGTATTTT.

This clonotype occurred many times. V and J are TRBV19 and TRBJ2-7; 7 bases match TRBD1. Germline values: CDR1 LNHDA, CDR2 SQIVND (reference sequence). CDR3 length: 15 residues. With 3 bases clipped from V and 3 bases from J, the junction kept 8 bases outside the gene matches. CDR3 sequence (DNA): TGTGCCAGTAGTATTCGCCCGACAGGGTTCTACGAGCAGTACTTC. Translating it yields CASSIRPTGFYEQYF.

This clonotype has a count of ten or more. CDR3 sequence (DNA): TGTGCCAGCAGCCAACGGGACATAAACTACGAGCAGTACTTC. Protein product: CASSQRDINYEQYF. The J gene is TRBJ2-7, the V gene TRBV7-2, with D maybe TRBD1 (6 bases). Germline CDR1 reads SGHTA; CDR2 reads FQGNSA. Trimming left V 5 bases short and J 3 bases short, with 14 bases between. The CDR3 is made up of 14 amino acids.

This CDR3 is CASSYWGSNVNEQFF. The CDR3 DNA follows: TGTGCCAGCAGTTACTGGGGGTCCAACGTCAATGAGCAGTTCTTC. The V and J genes are TRBV6-5 and TRBJ2-1, with D perhaps matching TRBD1 or TRBD2 (5 bases each). V lost 1 base and J lost 6, with 13 bases in between. Looked up from germline, CDR1 is MNHEY and CDR2 is SVGAGI. The CDR3 loop spans 15 amino acids.

This clonotype was observed at least ten times. V and J are TRBV6-1 and TRBJ1-5; possibly TRBD1 for D (6 bases). This CDR3 has 16 residues. CDR1 and CDR2 from the germline V gene are MNHNS and SASEGT. Trimming removed 4 bases from V and 0 bases from J, with 13 bases in between. For the CDR3, the DNA is TGTGCCAGCAGTGCCCCCGGGGGCCGTAGCAATCAGCCCCAGCATTTT. Its translation is CASSAPGGRSNQPQHF.

This clonotype was counted at least ten times. In DNA form, the CDR3 reads TGTGCGTGCGCCACCATCCGACCGGGACCTTCTAAAGAGAGCTACGAGCAGTACTTC. This sequence encodes CACATIRPGPSKESYEQYF. The chain combines TRBV9 with TRBJ2-7; D tentatively reads TRBD1 or TRBD2 (5 bases each). The CDR3 spans 19 residues. In germline, CDR1 is SGDLS, CDR2 YYNGEE.

This clonotype was picked up a small number of times. The chain is built from TRBV12-3 or TRBV12-4 and TRBJ2-5; D perhaps matches TRBD1 (7 bases). There are 14 residues in the CDR3. The V gene lost 6 bases and the J gene lost 4 bases, with 15 bases spanning the gap. CDR3 amino acids: CASSYRGGRETQYF. Here the CDR3 DNA reads TGTGCCAGCAGCTACAGGGGAGGTAGAGAGACCCAGTACTTC.

This clonotype appeared many times. The chain uses TRBV7-8 and TRBJ2-3; D is unresolved. The V and J ends lost 3 bases and 0 bases respectively, with 13 bases between them. Germline CDR1 and CDR2: SGHVS and FQNEAQ. The CDR3 length is 16 residues. The CDR3 nucleotides read TGTGCCAGCAGCTTCCCTCAGGCGACGAGCACAGATACGCAGTATTTT. As protein: CASSFPQATSTDTQYF. Full variable domain (missing parts from reference TRBV7-8 and TRBJ2-3): GAGVSQSPRYKVAKRGQDVALRCDPISGHVSLFWYQQALGQGPEFLTYFQNEAQLDKSGLPSDRFFAERPEGSVSTLKIQRTQQEDSAVYLCASSFPQATSTDTQYFGPGTRLTVL.

This clonotype was observed a few times. This sequence joins TRBV6-6 and TRBJ2-7; perhaps TRBD2 as D (6 bases). CDR1 is MNHNY, CDR2 SVGAGI, per germline (reference sequence). V was trimmed by 4 bases and J by 4 bases, leaving 14 bases between them. The CDR3 length is 14 residues. The chain's CDR3 is CASSSGLTVYEQYF. CDR3 DNA sequence: TGTGCCAGCAGTTCGGGACTCACCGTGTACGAGCAGTACTTC.

By share of the sample, this clonotype is medium-sized. The rearrangement uses TRBV10-3 and TRBJ2-6, with a possible D match to TRBD1 (5 bases). Germline values: CDR1 ENHRY, CDR2 SYGVKD. V was pared by 6 bases and J by 0 bases, with 9 bases between. This CDR3 has 15 residues. The CDR3 region is CAIRGDRSGANVLTF. In nucleotides, the CDR3 is TGTGCCATCAGAGGGGATCGCTCTGGGGCCAACGTCCTGACTTTC.

This clonotype appeared many times. The rearrangement links TRBV7-9 to TRBJ2-1; 12 positions match TRBD2. CDR1 is SEHNR, CDR2 FQNEAQ, per germline (reference sequence). The trim removed 5 bases at V and 7 bases at J, leaving 6 bases unmatched. This CDR3 has 15 residues. CDR3 sequence reads: CASSPRLAGENEQFF. In DNA form, the CDR3 reads TGTGCCAGCAGCCCCCGACTAGCGGGGGAGAATGAGCAGTTCTTC.

This clonotype has ten or more counts. This chain links TRBV28 with TRBJ2-3, with D perhaps TRBD1 (5 bases). Per the germline V gene, CDR1 is MDHEN and CDR2 is SYDVKM. The CDR3 spans 15 residues. Trimming took 6 bases from V and 4 from J, leaving 17 bases between them. In DNA form, the CDR3 reads TGTGCCAGCAGCCGACCCTTAGGGGCGGCAGATACGCAGTATTTT. It is translated as CASSRPLGAADTQYF. Full variable domain (remainder filled in from reference TRBV28 and TRBJ2-3): DVKVTQSSRYLVKRTGEKVFLECVQDMDHENMFWYRQDPGLGLRLIYFSYDVKMKEKGDIPEGYSVSREKKERFSLILESASTNQTSMYLCASSRPLGAADTQYFGPGTRLTVL.

V is TRBV7-2 and J is TRBJ2-7; the match to TRBD2 covers 11 bases. The CDR3 length is 14 residues. The trim removed 1 base at V and 6 bases at J, leaving 2 bases unmatched. CDR1 is SGHTA and CDR2 is FQGNSA in the germline V gene. The CDR3 is CASSLGLAGGEQYF. DNA for the CDR3: TGTGCCAGCAGCTTAGGTCTAGCGGGGGGCGAGCAGTACTTC. The full variable domain, rest sourced from reference TRBV7-2 and TRBJ2-7, is GAGVSQSPSNKVTEKGKDVELRCDPISGHTALYWYRQSLGQGLEFLIYFQGNSAPDKSGLPSDRFSAERTGGSVSTLTIQRTQQEDSAVYLCASSLGLAGGEQYFGPGTRLTVT.

This chain links TRBV7-3 with TRBJ1-1; D gene uncertain. CDR1 is SGHTA and CDR2 is FQGTGA in the germline V gene. V lost 1 base and J 6 bases, leaving 9 bases between the germline ends. CDR3 length: 13 residues. CDR3 protein: CASSLIAEAEAFF. The DNA for the CDR3 is TGTGCCAGCAGCTTAATTGCGGAGGCTGAAGCTTTCTTT.

Many counts were recorded for this clonotype. This chain joins TRBV30 and TRBJ2-3; D not certain. The CDR3 covers 12 residues. Looked up from germline, CDR1 is GTSNPN and CDR2 is SVGIG (reference sequence). V lost 2 bases and J 2 bases, leaving 5 bases between the germline ends. The CDR3 DNA sequence: TGTGCCTGGAGTAAGATCACAGATACGCAGTATTTT. It specifies CAWSKITDTQYF.

V is TRBV5-1 and J is TRBJ1-2; D possibly corresponds to TRBD1 (5 bases). The CDR3 spans 13 residues. Germline V gives CDR1 SGHRS, CDR2 YFSETQ. Trimming shortened V by 1 base and J by 6 bases, and 10 bases separated the two germline ends. In nucleotides, the CDR3 is TGCGCCAGCAGCTTGCGGCAGGGCGATGGCTACACCTTC. Translation gives CASSLRQGDGYTF.

As for this clonotype: Since a much larger clone is just one base distant, this may be a read error. The gene calls are TRBV7-2 and TRBJ2-6; unclear D gene. The germline V and J ends were trimmed by 3 bases and 0 bases, with 3 bases remaining between them. The germline gives CDR1 SGHTA, CDR2 FQGNSA. There are 14 residues in the CDR3. DNA for the CDR3: TGTGCCAGCAGCTTGAACTCTGGGGCCAACGTCCTGACTTTC. Protein sequence: CASSLNSGANVLTF.

This clonotype was recorded many times. The J gene is TRBJ1-5, the V gene TRBV20-1, with no clear D. The CDR3 length is 15 residues. The germline CDR1 and CDR2 sequences are DFQATT and SNEGSKA (reference sequence). The V end was cut by 5 bases, the J end by 4 bases, with 18 bases between. CDR3 in amino acids: CSAPDQNARNQPQHF. The CDR3 nucleotides read TGCAGTGCTCCCGATCAGAACGCGCGGAATCAGCCCCAGCATTTT.

In this sample, this clonotype turned up many times. The chain has TRBV4-3 and TRBJ2-1; 7 nucleotides agree with TRBD1. The CDR3 contains 14 residues. Unmatched junction bases numbered 9, after V lost 4 bases and J lost 9 bases. Germline CDR1 is LGHNA and CDR2 is YSLEER. The CDR3 loop reads CASSRIRGFGEQFF. The DNA for the CDR3 is TGCGCCAGCAGCCGGATCAGGGGGTTCGGTGAGCAGTTCTTC.

This clonotype was recorded many times. The chain carries TRBV5-1 and TRBJ1-4; TRBD1 might be the D (5 bases). Per germline, CDR1 SGHRS and CDR2 YFSETQ. The germline V and J ends were trimmed by 3 bases and 5 bases, with 11 bases remaining between them. This CDR3 region has 14 residues. The CDR3: CASSSGTQNEKLFF. In DNA form, the CDR3 reads TGCGCCAGCAGCTCCGGGACGCAAAATGAAAAACTGTTTTTT.